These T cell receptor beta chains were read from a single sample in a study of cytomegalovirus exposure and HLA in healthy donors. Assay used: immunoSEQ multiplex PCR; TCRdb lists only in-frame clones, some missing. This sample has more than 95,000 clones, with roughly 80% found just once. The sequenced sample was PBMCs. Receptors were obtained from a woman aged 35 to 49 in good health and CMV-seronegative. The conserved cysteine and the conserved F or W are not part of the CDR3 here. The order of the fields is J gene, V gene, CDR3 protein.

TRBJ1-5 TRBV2 ASRVTGGLRRPQH
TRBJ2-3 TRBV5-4 AIYTSTDTQY
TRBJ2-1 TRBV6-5 ASSYSKGEQF
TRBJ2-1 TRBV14 ASSQSGTGRTYNEQF
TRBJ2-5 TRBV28 ASRPDMRETQY
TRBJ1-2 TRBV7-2 ASREAAANYGYT
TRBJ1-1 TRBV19 ASRLTDFTEAF
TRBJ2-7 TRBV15 ATSTGQGIEEQY
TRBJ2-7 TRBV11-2 ASSPSLGTGSYEQY
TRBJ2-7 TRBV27 ASSLTGRRVRNEGRGVDEQY
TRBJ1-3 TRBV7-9 ASSLLLDREVNTIY
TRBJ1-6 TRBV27 ASSLAGGLSPLH
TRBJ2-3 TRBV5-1 ASSLASPSRDTQY
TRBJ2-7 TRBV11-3 ASSLDRVREQY
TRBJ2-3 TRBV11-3 ASSRSEADTQY
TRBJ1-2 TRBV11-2 ASSLESTGLYGYT
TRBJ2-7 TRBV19 ASTPGTGPLSYEQY
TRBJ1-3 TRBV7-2 ASSFAMGGGSGNTIY
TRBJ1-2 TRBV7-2 ASSFRSGDRGGYT
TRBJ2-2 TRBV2 ASSGFRGNTGELF
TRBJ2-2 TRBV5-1 ASSPQGTGELF
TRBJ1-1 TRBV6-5 ASSYNLNTEAF
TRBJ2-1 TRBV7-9 SSSLDRGLYNEQF
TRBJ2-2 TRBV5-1 ASSGTSGRWGTGELF
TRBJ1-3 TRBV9 ASSYYDRKASGNTIY
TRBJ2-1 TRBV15 ATSNPDRGLKNEQF
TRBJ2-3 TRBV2 ASSYTGGGTDTQY
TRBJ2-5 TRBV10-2 ASRDWGGETQY
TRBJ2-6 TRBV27 ASSPLGGNAGANVLT
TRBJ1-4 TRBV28 ASRRGTGHEKLF
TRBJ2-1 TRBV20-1 SALQGTEQF
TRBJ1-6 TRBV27 ASMSGSSYNSPLH
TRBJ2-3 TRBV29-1 SAQGGTDTQY
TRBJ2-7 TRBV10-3 AISARQGAYEQY
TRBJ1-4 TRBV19 ASSRRQGTTNEKLF
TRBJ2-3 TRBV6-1 ASSEALAGGYTDTQY
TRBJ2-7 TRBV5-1 ASSLAPKTGTEQY
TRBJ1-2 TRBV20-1 RGNPNYGYT
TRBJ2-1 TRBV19 ASSIGSGNYNEQF
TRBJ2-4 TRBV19 ASSTVAKNIQY
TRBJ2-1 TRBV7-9 ASSPPGQGHEQF
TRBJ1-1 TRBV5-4 ASSLGTLNTEAF
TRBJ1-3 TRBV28 ASTNGGTGNTIY
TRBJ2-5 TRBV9 ASSAGTSGSGSETQY
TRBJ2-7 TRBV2 ASSELFGGSYEQY
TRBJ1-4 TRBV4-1 ASSRAGGGMVEKLF
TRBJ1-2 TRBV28 ASSFLGTGGPSPYGYT
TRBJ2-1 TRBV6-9 ASSYVPRATDNEQF
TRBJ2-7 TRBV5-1 ASSPERGGGGYEQY
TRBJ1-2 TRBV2 ASSVSGGNNYGYT
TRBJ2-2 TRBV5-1 ASSTGQGGTGELF
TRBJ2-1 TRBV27 ASSSGGSYNEQF
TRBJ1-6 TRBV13 ASSFGQGASNSPLH